This entry features one T cell receptor (beta chain) sequence. What it binds is not known. The data derive from a study of identifying expanded T cells in peripheral blood. TCRdb's table, derived via immunoSEQ multiplex PCR, lists solely in-frame clones and lacks some. The sample comprises tens of thousands of clones, 84% of which are singletons, and 20% rests with the top ten. During the collection period, no donor immune events like infections were recorded. The length of the CDR3 is 15 residues. Germline CDR1 and CDR2: LNHDA and SQIVND (reference sequence). The V gene end was trimmed by 6 bases and the J gene end by 0 bases; junction bases not matched to a gene: 4. The study, taken as a whole, reports: About 1.2 clones differed between technical replicates, versus approximately 17 and 20 over time.

The genes are TRBV19 and TRBJ2-3; TRBD2 agrees at 9 bases. The clonotype comes from a person aged 18 to 69 in good health. The sequenced sample was blood. The CDR3: CASSLAGFSTDTQYF. The CDR3 nucleotides read TGTGCCAGTAGCCTAGCGGGGTTTAGCACAGATACGCAGTATTTT.